The entry below gives a single T cell receptor beta chain sequence along with its context. Its antigen is not known. TCR beta CDR3 sequences were amplified from RNA transcripts. The HTBI primer set served for first-round RT-PCR of the TCR CDR3. TCRdb analysed the multiplex PCR reads with MiXCR anew, one entry per CDR3 protein. The table includes 300,000 to 450,000 distinct CDR3 sequences, 13% detected once. The data belong to a study of T cells in Graves' hyperthyroidism and ophthalmopathy. Findings and limits, study-wide: From stable hyperthyroidism, ophthalmopathy was set apart by a 13 V-J model.

The V gene's germline CDR1 is SEHNR and CDR2 FQNEAQ (reference sequence). V trimming: 4 bases; J trimming: 1 base; junction bases outside the gene matches: 9. The CDR3 sequence is 16 residues long. What was sequenced was blood. This chain connects TRBV7-9 to TRBJ2-5; 7 nucleotides line up with TRBD2. This clonotype was obtained from a man aged 30 to 39 with Graves' hyperthyroidism that later progressed to Graves' ophthalmopathy. CDR3 amino acids: CASSSGLAALQETQYF. In DNA, the CDR3 is TGTGCCAGCAGCTCAGGTCTAGCGGCCCTCCAAGAGACCCAGTACTTC.